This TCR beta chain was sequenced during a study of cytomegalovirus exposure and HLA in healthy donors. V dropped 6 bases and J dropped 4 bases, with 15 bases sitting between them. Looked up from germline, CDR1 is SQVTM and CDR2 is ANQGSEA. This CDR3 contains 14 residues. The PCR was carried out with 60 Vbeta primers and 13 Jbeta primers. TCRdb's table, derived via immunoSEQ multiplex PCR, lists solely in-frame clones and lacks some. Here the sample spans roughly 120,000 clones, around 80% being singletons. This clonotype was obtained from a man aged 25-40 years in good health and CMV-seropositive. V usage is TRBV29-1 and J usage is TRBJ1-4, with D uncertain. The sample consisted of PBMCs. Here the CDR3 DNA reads TGCAGCGTGGACCCGGGAACCAATAATGAAAAACTGTTTTTT. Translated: CSVDPGTNNEKLFF.